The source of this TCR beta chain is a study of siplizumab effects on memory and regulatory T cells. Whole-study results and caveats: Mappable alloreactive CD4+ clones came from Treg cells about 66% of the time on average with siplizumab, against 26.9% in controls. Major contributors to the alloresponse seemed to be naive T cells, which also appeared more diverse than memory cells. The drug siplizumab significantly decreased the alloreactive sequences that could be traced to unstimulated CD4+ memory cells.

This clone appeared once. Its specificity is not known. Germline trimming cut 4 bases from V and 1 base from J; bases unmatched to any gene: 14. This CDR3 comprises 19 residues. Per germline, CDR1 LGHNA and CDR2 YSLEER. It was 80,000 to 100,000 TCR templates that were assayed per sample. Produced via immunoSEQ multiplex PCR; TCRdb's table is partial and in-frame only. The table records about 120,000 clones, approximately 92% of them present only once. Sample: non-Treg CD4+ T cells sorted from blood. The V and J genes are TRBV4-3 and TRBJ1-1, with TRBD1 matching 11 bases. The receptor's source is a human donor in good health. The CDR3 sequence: CASSRGGSGQGAWNTEAFF. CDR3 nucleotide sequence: TGCGCCAGCAGCCGCGGGGGGTCTGGACAGGGGGCATGGAACACTGAAGCTTTCTTT.